This T cell receptor beta chain derives from a study of post-analysis software for immune sequencing data. General study results and limits: Elevated frequency relative to controls characterized 4 or 5 TRBV segments in patients, TRBV5-6, TRBV5-1 and TRBV20-1 among them. Versus controls, multiple sclerosis patients showed significantly lower diversity (normalized Chao1).

Unique molecular identifiers were carried by the TCR beta cDNA libraries. The T cell input of roughly 1 to 11 million gave about 470,000 cDNA molecules. Using its own MiXCR run on the PCR reads, TCRdb lists one record per CDR3 protein. The sample lists hundreds of thousands of distinct CDR3 sequences, around 40% occurring once. V was pared by 0 bases and J by 4 bases, with 15 bases between. The germline V gene encodes CDR1 LGHDT and CDR2 YNNKEL (reference sequence). This CDR3 spans 16 amino acids. As regards this clonotype: Its specificity is unknown.

The TCR sequence derives from a girl between 5 and 17 years old with multiple sclerosis. This chain connects TRBV3-1 to TRBJ1-2, with a tentative D call TRBD1 (5 bases). The specimen was blood. The CDR3 nucleotides read TGTGCCAGCAGCCAAGATTCATACGCAGGGTCCTATGGCTACACCTTC. Protein sequence: CASSQDSYAGSYGYTF.